Listed below are T cell receptor beta chains from one sample, sequenced in a study of blood T cell repertoires in COVID-19. Sequenced by immunoSEQ multiplex PCR; TCRdb stores in-frame clones only, minus some. Counted here are around 180,000 clones, roughly four fifths occurring once; the ten biggest clones make up around 10%. Input material: peripheral blood. These receptors were collected from a woman older than 75 with COVID-19, enrolled during active disease. CDR3s include the opening cysteine and the closing phenylalanine or tryptophan. Each record gives: D gene, V gene, J gene, clone size, CDR3 protein, CDR3 DNA. D genes are given only for firm matches. A clone size is listed for some rows: how often the clone was seen (once, few, many), or a class if it is expanded.

d_call: -
v_call: TRBV2
j_call: TRBJ1-2
clone_size: -
cdr3_aa: CASTQDGSNYGYTF
cdr3_nt: TGTGCCAGCACCCAGGACGGGAGCAACTATGGCTACACCTTC

d_call: TRBD1
v_call: TRBV27
j_call: TRBJ1-4
clone_size: -
cdr3_aa: CASSPLRGPANEKLFF
cdr3_nt: TGTGCCAGCAGCCCCCTCAGGGGGCCGGCTAATGAAAAACTGTTTTTT

d_call: -
v_call: TRBV2
j_call: TRBJ2-3
clone_size: -
cdr3_aa: CASSEGLFTDTQYF
cdr3_nt: TGTGCCAGCAGTGAGGGACTCTTCACAGATACGCAGTATTTT

d_call: -
v_call: TRBV28
j_call: TRBJ2-2
clone_size: -
cdr3_aa: CASSLYETIRDTGELFF
cdr3_nt: TGTGCCAGCAGTTTATATGAGACTATACGGGACACCGGGGAGCTGTTTTTT

d_call: -
v_call: TRBV4-1
j_call: TRBJ1-5
clone_size: -
cdr3_aa: CASSQARSQPQHF
cdr3_nt: TGCGCCAGCAGCCAAGCCCGGTCCCAGCCCCAGCATTTT

d_call: -
v_call: TRBV25-1
j_call: TRBJ1-2
clone_size: -
cdr3_aa: CASSLNGYGYTF
cdr3_nt: TGTGCCAGCAGCCTAAATGGCTATGGCTACACCTTC

d_call: -
v_call: TRBV27
j_call: TRBJ2-5
clone_size: -
cdr3_aa: CASSLRGGETQYF
cdr3_nt: TGTGCCAGCAGTTTAAGGGGAGGAGAGACCCAGTACTTC

d_call: -
v_call: TRBV3-1/TRBV3-2
j_call: TRBJ2-7
clone_size: -
cdr3_aa: CASSPQISYEQYF
cdr3_nt: TGTGCCAGCAGCCCACAAATCTCCTACGAGCAGTACTTC

d_call: -
v_call: TRBV7-8
j_call: TRBJ1-2
clone_size: -
cdr3_aa: CASSLGTWGSGYTF
cdr3_nt: TGTGCCAGCAGCTTAGGGACCTGGGGCTCGGGCTACACCTTC

d_call: -
v_call: TRBV20-1
j_call: TRBJ1-1
clone_size: -
cdr3_aa: CSARGGGLGFF
cdr3_nt: TGCAGTGCTAGAGGGGGGGGGCTTGGTTTCTTT

d_call: TRBD1
v_call: TRBV28
j_call: TRBJ2-1
clone_size: once
cdr3_aa: CASSLGSGGNEQFF
cdr3_nt: TGTGCCAGCAGTTTAGGTTCAGGGGGCAATGAGCAGTTCTTC

d_call: -
v_call: TRBV7-9
j_call: TRBJ2-7
clone_size: -
cdr3_aa: CASSSSRDSSYEQYF
cdr3_nt: TGTGCCAGCAGCTCCTCCAGGGACTCGAGCTACGAGCAGTACTTC

d_call: TRBD1
v_call: TRBV27
j_call: TRBJ1-1
clone_size: once
cdr3_aa: CASSLGQGARAFF
cdr3_nt: TGTGCCAGCAGTTTGGGACAGGGGGCCCGGGCTTTCTTT

d_call: -
v_call: TRBV18
j_call: TRBJ1-1
clone_size: -
cdr3_aa: CASSPWAGGNTEAFF
cdr3_nt: TGTGCCAGCTCCCCTTGGGCCGGAGGGAACACTGAAGCTTTCTTT

d_call: -
v_call: TRBV6-2/TRBV6-3
j_call: TRBJ1-2
clone_size: -
cdr3_aa: CASSYSTIGYTF
cdr3_nt: TGTGCCAGCAGTTACTCGACAATTGGCTACACCTTC

d_call: -
v_call: TRBV6-5
j_call: TRBJ1-4
clone_size: -
cdr3_aa: CASRGGTNEKLFF
cdr3_nt: TGTGCCAGCAGGGGGGGGACTAATGAAAAACTGTTTTTT

d_call: -
v_call: TRBV6-5
j_call: TRBJ2-5
clone_size: once
cdr3_aa: CASARDRQETQYF
cdr3_nt: TGTGCCAGCGCGCGGGACCGGCAAGAGACCCAGTACTTC

d_call: TRBD1
v_call: TRBV18
j_call: TRBJ2-2
clone_size: once
cdr3_aa: CASSPSRDRGTGELFF
cdr3_nt: TGTGCCAGCTCACCGAGCCGGGACAGGGGTACCGGGGAGCTGTTTTTT

d_call: TRBD1
v_call: TRBV5-5
j_call: TRBJ1-6
clone_size: -
cdr3_aa: CASSLWGTGNNSPLHF
cdr3_nt: TGTGCCAGCAGCTTGTGGGGGACAGGGAATAATTCACCCCTCCACTTT

d_call: TRBD1
v_call: TRBV2
j_call: TRBJ1-6
clone_size: -
cdr3_aa: CASRGDRYNSPLHF
cdr3_nt: TGTGCCAGCAGGGGGGACAGGTATAATTCACCCCTCCACTTT

d_call: TRBD1
v_call: TRBV9
j_call: TRBJ1-1
clone_size: -
cdr3_aa: CASSVGPRTGGRGTEAFF
cdr3_nt: TGTGCCAGCAGCGTAGGTCCGCGGACAGGGGGAAGGGGCACTGAAGCTTTCTTT

d_call: -
v_call: TRBV27
j_call: TRBJ2-7
clone_size: -
cdr3_aa: CASSSQASEQYF
cdr3_nt: TGTGCCAGCAGCTCCCAGGCGTCTGAGCAGTACTTC

d_call: -
v_call: TRBV12-3/TRBV12-4
j_call: TRBJ2-5
clone_size: -
cdr3_aa: CASSPGRQETQYF
cdr3_nt: TGTGCCAGCAGTCCCGGGAGACAAGAGACCCAGTACTTC

d_call: -
v_call: TRBV10-3
j_call: TRBJ1-1
clone_size: once
cdr3_aa: CAIAGNTEAFF
cdr3_nt: TGTGCCATCGCAGGAAACACTGAAGCTTTCTTT

d_call: TRBD1
v_call: TRBV5-1
j_call: TRBJ1-4
clone_size: -
cdr3_aa: CASSYSGGATNEKLFF
cdr3_nt: TGCGCCAGCAGCTATTCAGGGGGCGCGACTAATGAAAAACTGTTTTTT

d_call: -
v_call: TRBV5-5
j_call: TRBJ1-2
clone_size: once
cdr3_aa: CASSLDDYRVDGYTF
cdr3_nt: TGTGCCAGCAGCTTGGATGACTACAGGGTGGATGGCTACACCTTC

d_call: TRBD2
v_call: TRBV18
j_call: TRBJ2-2
clone_size: few
cdr3_aa: CASSPAPGLAGVELFF
cdr3_nt: TGTGCCAGCTCACCAGCACCGGGACTAGCGGGAGTAGAGCTGTTTTTT

d_call: TRBD2
v_call: TRBV29-1
j_call: TRBJ2-7
clone_size: -
cdr3_aa: CSARAGDDEQYF
cdr3_nt: TGCAGCGCTCGAGCGGGAGACGACGAGCAGTACTTC

d_call: TRBD2
v_call: TRBV5-1
j_call: TRBJ2-5
clone_size: -
cdr3_aa: CASSLALAGVNQETQYF
cdr3_nt: TGCGCCAGCAGCTTGGCCCTAGCGGGGGTTAACCAAGAGACCCAGTACTTC

d_call: -
v_call: TRBV3-1/TRBV3-2
j_call: TRBJ1-1
clone_size: -
cdr3_aa: CASSHYGGTEAFF
cdr3_nt: TGTGCCAGCAGCCATTATGGGGGGACTGAAGCTTTCTTT

d_call: TRBD1
v_call: TRBV2
j_call: TRBJ2-2
clone_size: -
cdr3_aa: CASSKGQGTGELFF
cdr3_nt: TGTGCCAGCAGTAAGGGACAGGGGACCGGGGAGCTGTTTTTT

d_call: -
v_call: TRBV28
j_call: TRBJ2-7
clone_size: many
cdr3_aa: CASSLGLSTEQYF
cdr3_nt: TGTGCCAGCAGTTTAGGACTCTCGACGGAGCAGTACTTC

d_call: -
v_call: TRBV7-2
j_call: TRBJ2-5
clone_size: once
cdr3_aa: CASSFGGSETQYF
cdr3_nt: TGTGCCAGCAGCTTCGGGGGATCGGAGACCCAGTACTTC

d_call: TRBD1
v_call: TRBV19
j_call: TRBJ1-3
clone_size: -
cdr3_aa: CASSGQGRFSGNTIYF
cdr3_nt: TGTGCCAGTAGTGGACAGGGCCGTTTCTCTGGAAACACCATATATTTT

d_call: -
v_call: TRBV5-1
j_call: TRBJ2-2
clone_size: -
cdr3_aa: CASSPQGQNTGELFF
cdr3_nt: TGCGCCAGCAGCCCTCAGGGACAGAACACCGGGGAGCTGTTTTTT

d_call: -
v_call: TRBV6-2/TRBV6-3
j_call: TRBJ1-2
clone_size: -
cdr3_aa: CASSYSTRRGYTF
cdr3_nt: TGTGCCAGCAGTTACTCCACGAGGCGGGGCTACACCTTC

d_call: TRBD1
v_call: TRBV28
j_call: TRBJ1-5
clone_size: once
cdr3_aa: CASRAGTGASNQPQHF
cdr3_nt: TGTGCCAGCAGAGCCGGGACAGGGGCCAGCAATCAGCCCCAGCATTTT

d_call: TRBD1
v_call: TRBV24-1
j_call: TRBJ1-2
clone_size: -
cdr3_aa: CATSDPSGTGVYGYTF
cdr3_nt: TGTGCCACCAGTGACCCTTCCGGGACAGGAGTCTATGGCTACACCTTC

d_call: TRBD2
v_call: TRBV28
j_call: TRBJ2-1
clone_size: -
cdr3_aa: CASSPLGLSGSSYNEQFF
cdr3_nt: TGTGCCAGCAGCCCTCTAGGACTTAGCGGGAGCTCCTACAATGAGCAGTTCTTC

d_call: TRBD2
v_call: TRBV7-6
j_call: TRBJ2-1
clone_size: -
cdr3_aa: CASSPRLAGGVSEQFF
cdr3_nt: TGTGCCAGCAGCCCGAGACTAGCGGGGGGGGTTAGTGAGCAGTTCTTC

d_call: -
v_call: TRBV7-2
j_call: TRBJ2-2
clone_size: -
cdr3_aa: CASSPGLSTGELFF
cdr3_nt: TGTGCCAGCAGCCCCGGGTTATCCACCGGGGAGCTGTTTTTT

d_call: TRBD2
v_call: TRBV11-2
j_call: TRBJ2-5
clone_size: once
cdr3_aa: CASSLSSGRETQYF
cdr3_nt: TGTGCCAGCAGCTTGTCTAGCGGGAGAGAGACCCAGTACTTC

d_call: -
v_call: TRBV2
j_call: TRBJ2-5
clone_size: once
cdr3_aa: CASRRAQETQYF
cdr3_nt: TGTGCCAGCAGGAGGGCCCAAGAGACCCAGTACTTC

d_call: TRBD1
v_call: TRBV7-9
j_call: TRBJ2-7
clone_size: -
cdr3_aa: CASSRDRDEQYF
cdr3_nt: TGTGCCAGCAGCCGCGACAGGGACGAGCAGTACTTC

d_call: -
v_call: TRBV2
j_call: TRBJ1-3
clone_size: -
cdr3_aa: CASQPGTSGNTIYF
cdr3_nt: TGTGCCAGCCAGCCGGGAACCTCTGGAAACACCATATATTTT